The 25 T cell receptor beta chains reported below all come from one sample, sequenced in a study of T cells in placental villitis. This was the immunoSEQ v4 assay. Measured with immunoSEQ multiplex PCR; TCRdb has only the in-frame clones, and not every one. The data contain under 800 clones, 95% to 98% of them singletons. Sequencing input: placental tissue containing maternal and fetal cells. The source of these receptors is a human donor in good health; the placental T cells may come from both mother and fetus.

The chain has TRBV5-6 and TRBJ1-6; D is ambiguous. CDR1 and CDR2 from the germline V gene are SGHDT and YYEEEE. There are 15 residues in the CDR3. V shed 1 base and J shed 4 bases, with 9 bases lying between them. The CDR3 sequence is CASSLLRNYNSPLHF. CDR3 coding DNA: TGTGCCAGCAGCTTGCTCCGGAATTATAATTCACCCCTCCACTTT.

The table lists this clone with a count of one. CDR3 in DNA: TGCGCCAGCAGCCAAGCCGGGACAGGGTGGAACTATGGCTACACCTTC. Encoded protein: CASSQAGTGWNYGYTF. This chain uses TRBV4-3 with TRBJ1-2; 9 nucleotides align to TRBD1. The CDR3 sequence is 16 residues long. Trimming cost V 1 base and J 2 bases; bases outside gene matches: 5. The germline gives CDR1 LGHNA, CDR2 YSLEER.

The rearrangement joins TRBV5-1 to TRBJ2-3; D is unresolved. Per the germline V gene, CDR1 is SGHRS and CDR2 is YFSETQ. Deletions cut 4 bases from V and 8 bases from J, with 23 bases between. The CDR3 extends over 16 amino acids. The DNA of the CDR3 is TGCGCCAGCAGCCCGCGCTCTTCCCGGCTAGAAGGTACGCAGTATTTT. It is translated as CASSPRSSRLEGTQYF.

The rearrangement links TRBV7-2 to TRBJ1-6; TRBD1 agrees at 8 bases. CDR1 SGHTA and CDR2 FQGNSA come from the germline V gene. The CDR3 consists of 15 residues. V was clipped by 3 bases and J by 5 bases; unmatched bases: 3. CDR3 in amino acids: CASSLYRGDNSPLHF. DNA for the CDR3: TGTGCCAGCAGCTTGTACAGGGGGGATAATTCACCCCTCCACTTT.

This chain connects TRBV7-2 to TRBJ1-2, with 8 bases matching TRBD1. The CDR3 is 14 residues long. J was trimmed by 7 bases and V by 5 bases; bases with no gene match: 9. The germline V gene encodes CDR1 SGHTA and CDR2 FQGNSA. The CDR3 DNA reads TGTGCCAGCAGCGCCAGACAGGGGAAGTCTGGCTACACCTTC. Its translation is CASSARQGKSGYTF.

The CDR3 protein is CAISARTSGVGETQYF. In DNA form, the CDR3 reads TGTGCCATCAGTGCCCGGACTAGCGGCGTAGGGGAGACCCAGTACTTC. The chain joins TRBV10-3 to TRBJ2-5, with 10 bases matching TRBD2. The CDR3 runs 16 residues. CDR1 is ENHRY, CDR2 SYGVKD, per germline. J lost 5 bases, V lost 4 bases, and 10 bases had no gene match.

The CDR3 coding sequence is TGTGCCAGCAGTTTAGGAGCGGGATACAATGAGCAGTTCTTC. Amino acids: CASSLGAGYNEQFF. This rearrangement joins TRBV27 to TRBJ2-1, with 7 bases identical to TRBD2. Looked up from germline, CDR1 is MNHEY and CDR2 is SMNVEV (reference sequence). V trimming: 2 bases; J trimming: 4 bases; junction bases outside the gene matches: 2. The CDR3 spans 14 residues.

The chain joins TRBV12-3 or TRBV12-4 to TRBJ1-4; no clear D gene. Trimming left V 4 bases short and J 5 bases short, with 2 bases between. The CDR3 sequence is 11 residues long. CDR3 residues: CASSSNEKLFF. CDR3 bases: TGTGCCAGCAGTTCAAATGAAAAACTGTTTTTT.

The chain is built from TRBV10-3 and TRBJ2-5; TRBD1 agrees at 7 bases. Germline V gene lookup returns CDR1 ENHRY and CDR2 SYGVKD. Unmatched junction bases numbered 10, after V lost 3 bases and J lost 3 bases. This CDR3 comprises 16 residues. The CDR3 nucleotides are TGTGCCATCAGTGACTCAAGGACAGGCGGAGAAGAGACCCAGTACTTC. It is translated as CAISDSRTGGEETQYF.

The chain has TRBV6-2 or TRBV6-3 and TRBJ2-7; D call uncertain. The CDR3 sequence is 13 residues long. Per the germline V gene, CDR1 is MNHEY and CDR2 is SVGEGT. Trimming left V 5 bases short and J 7 bases short, with 15 bases between. This chain's CDR3 is CASSPILEREQYF. CDR3 coding DNA: TGTGCCAGCAGTCCCATCCTAGAAAGAGAGCAGTACTTC.

J is TRBJ2-2 and V is TRBV11-3, with D hard to call. This CDR3 region has 15 residues. Per germline, CDR1 SGHNT and CDR2 YENEEA. V was clipped by 4 bases and J by 1 base, with 10 bases between them. CDR3 amino acids: CASSSYSENTGELFF. For the CDR3, the DNA is TGTGCCAGCAGCTCGTATTCAGAGAACACCGGGGAGCTGTTTTTT.

The V and J genes are TRBV19 and TRBJ1-1; D not certain. The V end lost 5 bases, the J end lost 1 base, and 17 bases lay between the germline ends. The CDR3 loop spans 16 amino acids. CDR1 and CDR2 from the germline V gene are LNHDA and SQIVND (reference sequence). The CDR3 DNA is TGTGCCAGTAGTGAGGAGGGCATGGGTGGGAACACTGAAGCTTTCTTT. Protein product: CASSEEGMGGNTEAFF.

CDR3 in DNA: TGTGCCAGCAGCTTAGGGACTAGCGGGAGTACAGATACGCAGTATTTT. It encodes CASSLGTSGSTDTQYF. V gene TRBV7-9 combines with J gene TRBJ2-3, with 13 nucleotides matching TRBD2. Germline V gives CDR1 SEHNR, CDR2 FQNEAQ (reference sequence). V shed 1 base and J 3 bases; nucleotides not matched to a gene: 1. The CDR3 covers 16 residues.

In this sample, this clone turned up a few times. The V call is TRBV9, the J call TRBJ2-3; D uncertain. Trimming cost V 3 bases and J 2 bases, with 1 base left between them. The CDR3 runs 11 residues. Germline CDR1 SGDLS, CDR2 YYNGEE. The CDR3 spells CASSATDTQYF. DNA for the CDR3: TGTGCCAGCAGCGCCACAGATACGCAGTATTTT.

The chain has TRBV2 and TRBJ1-3, with D possibly TRBD1 on 6 matching bases. CDR3 length equals 13 residues. Germline V gives CDR1 SNHLY, CDR2 FYNNEI. Deletions cut 6 bases from V and 4 bases from J, with 10 bases between. The CDR3 region is CASSPQGGNTIYF. In DNA form, the CDR3 reads TGTGCCAGCAGCCCTCAGGGGGGAAACACCATATATTTT.

The V gene is TRBV6-5, the J gene TRBJ1-1; no reliable D call. Germline-derived CDR1 and CDR2 are MNHEY and SVGAGI. This CDR3 spans 14 amino acids. Trimming shortened V by 0 bases and J by 5 bases, and 10 bases separated the two germline ends. Here the CDR3 reads CASSYSMRTTEAFF. In DNA, the CDR3 is TGTGCCAGCAGTTACTCGATGCGTACTACTGAAGCTTTCTTT.

This clone was found once. This chain connects TRBV30 to TRBJ1-3, with D uncertain. V lost 3 bases and J lost 7, with 4 bases in between. The CDR3 runs 10 residues. Germline V gene sequence: CDR1 GTSNPN, CDR2 SVGIG (reference sequence). DNA of the CDR3: TGTGCCTGGAGCACGAACACCATATATTTT. It encodes CAWSTNTIYF.

The CDR3 DNA sequence: TGTGCCAGCAGTGAAACAGGGGCAGATACGCAGTATTTT. Translating gives CASSETGADTQYF. The V and J genes are TRBV6-1 and TRBJ2-3; the match to TRBD1 covers 7 bases. The V gene's germline CDR1 is MNHNS and CDR2 SASEGT. The ends lost 2 bases at V and 4 bases at J; junction bases unmatched: 0. This CDR3 spans 13 amino acids.

This clone was counted a single time. V usage is TRBV12-3 or TRBV12-4 and J usage is TRBJ1-5, with D tentatively TRBD1 (6 bases). V was clipped by 5 bases and J by 2 bases, with 7 bases between them. CDR3 length equals 13 residues. Here the CDR3 reads CASSRGGNQPQHF. The CDR3 region has the DNA TGTGCCAGCAGTAGGGGGGGCAATCAGCCCCAGCATTTT.

This chain links TRBV7-3 with TRBJ2-2; possible D gene TRBD1, 6 bases. There are 14 residues in the CDR3. V lost 6 bases, J lost 4 bases, and 12 bases lay in between. In germline, CDR1 is SGHTA, CDR2 FQGTGA. In nucleotides, the CDR3 is TGTGCCAGCAGGATACAGGGTATCACCGGGGAGCTGTTTTTT. It translates to CASRIQGITGELFF.

CDR3 in DNA: TGTGCCAGCAGTCAGACCTACGAGCAGTACTTC. Protein sequence: CASSQTYEQYF. The chain uses TRBV2 and TRBJ2-7; D gene uncertain. The CDR3 sequence is 11 residues long. Trimming shortened V by 5 bases and J by 2 bases, and 4 bases separated the two germline ends. From germline, CDR1 is SNHLY and CDR2 FYNNEI.

This chain joins TRBV7-2 and TRBJ2-5; the match to TRBD2 covers 12 bases. The CDR3 is 16 residues long. The junction had 7 bases not matched to a gene; V was cut back by 3 bases and J by 5 bases. Germline assignment: CDR1 SGHTA and CDR2 FQGNSA. Here the CDR3 reads CASSFLTSGRRETQYF. Here the CDR3 DNA reads TGTGCCAGCAGCTTTTTAACTAGCGGGAGGAGGGAGACCCAGTACTTC.

The chain employs TRBV19 and TRBJ1-1; weak D call: TRBD1 (5 bases). V was pared by 1 base and J by 0 bases, with 12 bases between. CDR3 length: 16 residues. Germline V gene lookup returns CDR1 LNHDA and CDR2 SQIVND (reference sequence). The CDR3 region has the DNA TGTGCCAGTAGTATAGTAACGGGGGGGATGAACACTGAAGCTTTCTTT. Protein sequence: CASSIVTGGMNTEAFF.

This clone was detected only once. The chain is built from TRBV24-1 and TRBJ2-2; D is unresolved. CDR3 size: 14 residues. Trimming shortened V by 5 bases and J by 6 bases, and 12 bases separated the two germline ends. Germline V CDR1 and CDR2: KGHDR, SFDVKD. The CDR3 DNA reads as TGTGCCACCAGTGCCCTGAAATTTCCCGGGGAGCTGTTTTTT. This gives the protein CATSALKFPGELFF.

For the CDR3, the DNA is TGTGCCAGCAGTGAACCCGGACAGGGGGCTAATGAGCAGTTCTTC. It yields the protein CASSEPGQGANEQFF. V is TRBV2 and J is TRBJ2-1; 11 bases map to TRBD1. The V gene's germline CDR1 is SNHLY and CDR2 FYNNEI. V trimming: 2 bases; J trimming: 7 bases; junction bases outside the gene matches: 4. This CDR3 has 15 amino acids.